A single sample is the source of the 21 T cell receptor beta chains below, sequenced in a study of blood T cells in healthy people across ages. Sample-barcoded 5' priming and a J-beta primer mix drove a second PCR of about 6 to 12 cycles. TCRdb used MiXCR to reprocess the 5' RACE reads, holding one entry per CDR3 protein. The repertoire has approximately 780,000 distinct CDR3 sequences, approximately 24% of them found once; the top ten carry 3%. The data were also submitted as part of a second study, on T cells of mothers and their children.

Sequencing input: blood. The receptors were gathered from a boy younger than 18 in good health.

The V and J genes are TRBV12-3 or TRBV12-4 and TRBJ1-1; D gene ambiguous. The CDR3 covers 17 residues. The germline V and J ends were trimmed by 6 bases and 0 bases, with 20 bases remaining between them. This CDR3 is CASSLPGAASLNTEAFF. CDR3 nucleotide sequence: TGTGCCAGCAGCCTCCCTGGTGCAGCAAGCCTGAACACTGAAGCTTTCTTT.

The chain carries TRBV2 and TRBJ2-7, with D maybe TRBD1 (6 bases). V was trimmed by 7 bases and J by 3 bases, leaving 13 bases between them. CDR1 and CDR2 from the germline V gene are SNHLY and FYNNEI. This CDR3 comprises 13 residues. The CDR3 DNA is TGTGCCAGCACCAGGGAACAGGGCTACGAGCAGTACTTC. This codes for CASTREQGYEQYF.

This clonotype was seen ten or more times. The chain couples TRBV10-3 to TRBJ2-5, with 11 bases identical to TRBD1. Germline values: CDR1 ENHRY, CDR2 SYGVKD. The junction had 2 bases not matched to a gene; V was cut back by 10 bases and J by 4 bases. The CDR3 length is 12 residues. The CDR3 loop is CASGTGGETQYF. The CDR3 DNA reads as TGTGCCAGCGGGACAGGGGGAGAGACCCAGTACTTC.

This chain links TRBV7-2 with TRBJ2-1, with D possibly being TRBD2 (5 bases). The CDR3 has 16 residues. Germline CDR1 SGHTA, CDR2 FQGNSA. V was clipped by 3 bases and J by 0 bases, with 12 bases between them. The DNA for the CDR3 is TGTGCCAGCAGCTTGGAGGAGTTGAGCTCCTACAATGAGCAGTTCTTC. This gives the protein CASSLEELSSYNEQFF.

The V and J genes are TRBV7-9 and TRBJ2-5; a weak D match, TRBD2 (6 bases). The CDR3 has 11 residues. The V end was cut by 1 base, the J end by 14 bases, with 11 bases between. Germline lookup yields CDR1 SEHNR and CDR2 FQNEAQ (reference sequence). CDR3 in amino acids: CASSLDSGSYF. In nucleotides, the CDR3 is TGTGCCAGCAGCTTAGATTCCGGGAGCTACTTC.

This clonotype was detected ten times or more. The chain has TRBV28 and TRBJ2-7; the match to TRBD2 covers 11 bases. Germline assignment: CDR1 MDHEN and CDR2 SYDVKM. The trim removed 6 bases at V and 4 bases at J, leaving 5 bases unmatched. This CDR3 contains 14 residues. The CDR3: CASSLGLAGYEQYF. CDR3 coding DNA: TGTGCCAGCAGCTTAGGACTAGCGGGTTACGAGCAGTACTTC.

V gene TRBV5-5 combines with J gene TRBJ2-5; unclear D gene. The CDR3 contains 15 residues. Germline V gives CDR1 SGHKS, CDR2 YYEKEE (reference sequence). V lost 9 bases, J lost 1 base, and 19 bases lay in between. The CDR3 DNA reads as TGTGCCAACTCCTTCCCACGGAGTAGCCAAGAGACCCAGTACTTC. Protein product: CANSFPRSSQETQYF. Full variable domain (missing parts from reference TRBV5-5 and TRBJ2-5): DAGVTQSPTHLIKTRGQQVTLRCSPISGHKSVSWYQQVLGQGPQFIFQYYEKEERGRGNFPDRFSARQFPNYSSELNVNALLLGDSALYLCANSFPRSSQETQYFGPGTRLLVL.

The J gene is TRBJ1-1, the V gene TRBV19; D is perhaps TRBD1 (6 bases). V was clipped by 7 bases and J by 4 bases, with 19 bases between them. This CDR3 is 15 amino acids long. Germline lookup yields CDR1 LNHDA and CDR2 SQIVND (reference sequence). The CDR3 DNA follows: TGTGCCAGTACCTCTTGGGGGGGGCAGGGCACTGAAGCTTTCTTT. This sequence encodes CASTSWGGQGTEAFF.

V is TRBV30 and J is TRBJ2-1; TRBD2 matches at 10 bases. With 2 bases clipped from V and 0 bases from J, the junction kept 13 bases outside the gene matches. The CDR3 is made up of 19 amino acids. Per germline, CDR1 GTSNPN and CDR2 SVGIG (reference sequence). CDR3 nucleotides: TGTGCCTGGAGTCGGGGCACTAGCGGGGACTTTAGCTCCTACAATGAGCAGTTCTTC. This codes for CAWSRGTSGDFSSYNEQFF.

V usage is TRBV7-2 and J usage is TRBJ2-3; weak D call: TRBD1 (7 bases). Per germline, CDR1 SGHTA and CDR2 FQGNSA. V was cut by 3 bases and J by 0 bases, with 13 bases left in between. The CDR3 is 16 residues long. This CDR3 is CASSFAGQTSTDTQYF. As DNA, the CDR3 is TGTGCCAGCAGCTTTGCGGGACAGACTAGCACAGATACGCAGTATTTT.

This clonotype has just a few counts. The CDR3 DNA follows: TGTGCCAGCAGCCCCCGAGGTGCGGCAACTAATGAAAAACTGTTTTTT. Translated: CASSPRGAATNEKLFF. The chain recombines TRBV13 with TRBJ1-4, with D unclear. The V and J ends lost 5 bases and 0 bases respectively, with 13 bases between them. The germline CDR1 and CDR2 sequences are PRHDT and FYEKMQ (reference sequence). The length of the CDR3 is 16 residues.

The chain recombines TRBV10-3 with TRBJ1-1; weak D call: TRBD1 (5 bases). V dropped 4 bases and J dropped 3 bases, with 6 bases sitting between them. There are 12 residues in the CDR3. Germline V gene data show CDR1 as ENHRY and CDR2 as SYGVKD. In DNA form, the CDR3 reads TGTGCCATCAGTGTGGGGGACACTGAAGCTTTCTTT. It encodes CAISVGDTEAFF.

Only one count was recorded for this clonotype. DNA of the CDR3: TGTGCCTGGAGGGACCGGGACAGGGCTTCTGGAAACACCATATATTTT. It yields the protein CAWRDRDRASGNTIYF. This sequence joins TRBV30 and TRBJ1-3, with 9 bases lining up with TRBD1. The CDR3 runs 16 residues. The germline CDR1 and CDR2 sequences are GTSNPN and SVGIG (reference sequence). V trimming: 3 bases; J trimming: 1 base; junction bases outside the gene matches: 7.

For the CDR3, the DNA is TGTGCCAGCAGTCAGCACGGAGATCAGCCCCAGCATTTT. Protein product: CASSQHGDQPQHF. The chain couples TRBV2 to TRBJ1-5; no definite D call. The CDR3 is made up of 13 amino acids. The V end lost 5 bases, the J end lost 5 bases, and 10 bases lay between the germline ends. Germline V gives CDR1 SNHLY, CDR2 FYNNEI.

The chain employs TRBV5-5 and TRBJ1-4; weak D call: TRBD1 (5 bases). Germline values: CDR1 SGHKS, CDR2 YYEKEE (reference sequence). V was pared by 0 bases and J by 10 bases, with 13 bases between. This CDR3 comprises 14 residues. CDR3 bases: TGTGCCAGCAGCTTGGATAGGGACGGCGCAAAACTGTTTTTT. It specifies CASSLDRDGAKLFF.

This clonotype occurred a few times. This chain connects TRBV20-1 to TRBJ1-2; no reliable D call. V was pared by 6 bases and J by 0 bases, with 17 bases between. Germline loops: CDR1 DFQATT, CDR2 SNEGSKA (reference sequence). The CDR3 length is 15 residues. CDR3 DNA: TGCAGTGCCTCAACCCCTGGGGAGTCTAACTATGGCTACACCTTC. Protein product: CSASTPGESNYGYTF.

CDR3 DNA: TGTGCCAGCCGTCGGGTGAGGGGAAATCAGCCCCAGCATTTT. It encodes CASRRVRGNQPQHF. The J gene is TRBJ1-5, the V gene TRBV28; a possible D gene is TRBD1 (5 bases). CDR1 is MDHEN, CDR2 SYDVKM, per germline. CDR3 length: 14 amino acids. Trimming shortened V by 8 bases and J by 4 bases, and 15 bases separated the two germline ends.

Details on this clonotype: This clone may be a read error of a much larger clone one base away. J is TRBJ2-5 and V is TRBV28; 10 bases agree with TRBD2. This CDR3 contains 16 residues. The germline V gene has CDR1 MDHEN and CDR2 SYDVKM. CDR3 in DNA: TGTGCCAGCAGTGCGGAACAGCGGGGGGGCGGCGAGACCCAGCACTTC. This encodes CASSAEQRGGGETQHF.

The chain links TRBV15 to TRBJ1-1, with 9 bases matching TRBD1. The CDR3 has 16 amino acids. CDR1 and CDR2 (germline): LNHNV, YYDKDF (reference sequence). Trimming at V came to 2 bases and at J to 4 bases, leaving 8 bases not matched to a gene. CDR3 amino acids: CATSRTPDRGVTEAFF. The CDR3 DNA is TGTGCCACCAGCAGAACGCCCGACAGGGGGGTCACTGAAGCTTTCTTT. Drawing the rest from reference TRBV15 and TRBJ1-1, the complete variable domain is DAMVIQNPRYQVTQFGKPVTLSCSQTLNHNVMYWYQQKSSQAPKLLFHYYDKDFNNEADTPDNFQSRRPNTSFCFLDIRSPGLGDTAMYLCATSRTPDRGVTEAFFGQGTRLTVV.

This clonotype was counted once. The genes are TRBV7-2 and TRBJ2-7, with D perhaps matching TRBD1 or TRBD2 (6 bases each). V gave up 2 bases and J gave up 4 bases, with 12 bases separating them. This CDR3 comprises 14 residues. CDR1 and CDR2 from the germline V gene are SGHTA and FQGNSA. CDR3 region: CASSLSGAGYEQYF. The CDR3 nucleotides read TGTGCCAGCAGCTTATCGGGGGCTGGGTACGAGCAGTACTTC.

This clonotype was counted between two and nine times. The genes are TRBV9 and TRBJ1-1, with D tentatively TRBD1 (6 bases). Per germline, CDR1 SGDLS and CDR2 YYNGEE. CDR3 length: 15 amino acids. V was trimmed by 0 bases and J by 6 bases, leaving 15 bases between them. DNA of the CDR3: TGTGCCAGCAGCGTAGGACGGGGGGCGAGAGCTGAAGCTTTCTTT. Its translation is CASSVGRGARAEAFF.